A selection of T cell receptor beta chains follows, all from one sample in a study of shared clonotypes between healthy human individuals. Profiled with immunoSEQ multiplex PCR; TCRdb holds only in-frame clones, not every one. The repertoire holds fewer than 3 million clones, with roughly 92% as singletons. The sequenced sample was naive CD4+ T cells from PBMCs. The source of these receptors is a man younger than 30 in good health. Some clones in this sample may be carry-over from other donors' samples. Both conserved end residues are part of each CDR3. The order of the fields is D gene, clone size, J gene, V gene, CDR3 DNA, CDR3 protein. D genes are given only for firm matches. Not all rows give a size; the values are once, few, many and, for expanded clones, a class.

D gene: .; clone size: once; J gene: TRBJ1-1; V gene: TRBV6-6; CDR3 DNA: TGTGCCAGCAGTTACCATAATGAAGCTTTCTTT; CDR3 protein: CASSYHNEAFF
D gene: .; clone size: once; J gene: TRBJ2-7; V gene: TRBV5-1; CDR3 DNA: TGCGCCAGCAGCTTGGTGGTGGGGATCTACGAGCAGTACTTC; CDR3 protein: CASSLVVGIYEQYF
D gene: .; clone size: .; J gene: TRBJ1-5; V gene: TRBV2; CDR3 DNA: TGTGCCAGCAGCGTCGGGACGGCTTATCAGCCCCAGCATTTT; CDR3 protein: CASSVGTAYQPQHF
D gene: TRBD1; clone size: .; J gene: TRBJ2-7; V gene: TRBV5-1; CDR3 DNA: TGCGCCAGCCTATTACAGGGGACCGTCGAGCAGTACTTC; CDR3 protein: CASLLQGTVEQYF
D gene: .; clone size: .; J gene: TRBJ1-5; V gene: TRBV5-1; CDR3 DNA: TGCGCCAGCAGCTTGGGTGCTACAGGCAATCAGCCCCAGCATTTT; CDR3 protein: CASSLGATGNQPQHF
D gene: .; clone size: .; J gene: TRBJ1-4; V gene: TRBV7-9; CDR3 DNA: TGTGCCAGCAGCTCCTCCGGGCCTGAAAAACTGTTTTTT; CDR3 protein: CASSSSGPEKLFF
D gene: .; clone size: .; J gene: TRBJ1-5; V gene: TRBV29-1; CDR3 DNA: TGCAGCGTAGGTGAAGGGGGGTATAGCAATCAGCCCCAGCATTTT; CDR3 protein: CSVGEGGYSNQPQHF
D gene: .; clone size: .; J gene: TRBJ1-2; V gene: TRBV18; CDR3 DNA: TGTGCCAGCTCACCCTTAGACAGGACCCTCTATGGCTACACCTTC; CDR3 protein: CASSPLDRTLYGYTF
D gene: .; clone size: .; J gene: TRBJ2-5; V gene: TRBV28; CDR3 DNA: TGTGCCAGCATGCTTCCCACAGAGACCCAGTACTTC; CDR3 protein: CASMLPTETQYF
D gene: .; clone size: few; J gene: TRBJ1-4; V gene: TRBV5-1; CDR3 DNA: TGCGCCAGCAGCACCGGGCCTAATGAAAAACTGTTTTTT; CDR3 protein: CASSTGPNEKLFF